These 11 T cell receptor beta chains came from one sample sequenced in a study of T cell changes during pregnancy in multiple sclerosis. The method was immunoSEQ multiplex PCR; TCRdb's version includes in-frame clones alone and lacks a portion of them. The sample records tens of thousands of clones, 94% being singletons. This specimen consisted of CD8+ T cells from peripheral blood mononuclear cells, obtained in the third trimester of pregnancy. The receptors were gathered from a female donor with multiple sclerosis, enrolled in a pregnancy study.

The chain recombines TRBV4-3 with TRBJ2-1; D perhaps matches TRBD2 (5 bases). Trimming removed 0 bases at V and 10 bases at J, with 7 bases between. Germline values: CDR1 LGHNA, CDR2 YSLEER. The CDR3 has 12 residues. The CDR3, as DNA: TGCGCCAGCAGCCAAGATGAGCGGGAGCAGTTCTTC. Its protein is CASSQDEREQFF.

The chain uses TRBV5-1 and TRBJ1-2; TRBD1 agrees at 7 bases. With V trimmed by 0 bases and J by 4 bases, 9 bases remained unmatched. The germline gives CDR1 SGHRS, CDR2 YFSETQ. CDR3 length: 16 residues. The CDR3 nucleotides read TGCGCCAGCAGCTTGGCCGAGGGGGCGCCTGGCTATGGCTACACCTTC. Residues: CASSLAEGAPGYGYTF.

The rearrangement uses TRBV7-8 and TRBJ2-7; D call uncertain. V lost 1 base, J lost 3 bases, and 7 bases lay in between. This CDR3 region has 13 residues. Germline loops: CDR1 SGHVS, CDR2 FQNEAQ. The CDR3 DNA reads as TGTGCCAGCAGCTTAGGTAGAAGCTACGAGCAGTACTTC. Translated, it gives CASSLGRSYEQYF. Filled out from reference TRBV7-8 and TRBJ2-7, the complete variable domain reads GAGVSQSPRYKVAKRGQDVALRCDPISGHVSLFWYQQALGQGPEFLTYFQNEAQLDKSGLPSDRFFAERPEGSVSTLKIQRTQQEDSAVYLCASSLGRSYEQYFGPGTRLTVT.

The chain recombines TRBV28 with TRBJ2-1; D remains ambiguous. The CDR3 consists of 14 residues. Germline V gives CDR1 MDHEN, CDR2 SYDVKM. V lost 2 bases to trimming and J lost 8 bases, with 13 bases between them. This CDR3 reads CASSLVQEMDEQFF. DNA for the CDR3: TGTGCCAGCAGTTTAGTCCAGGAAATGGATGAGCAGTTCTTC.

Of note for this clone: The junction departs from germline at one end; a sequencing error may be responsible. The CDR3 loop reads CASSLFPGGNEQFF. The CDR3 DNA sequence: TGTGCTAGCAGCTTATTCCCCGGGGGCAATGAGCAGTTCTTC. The chain employs TRBV7-7 and TRBJ2-1, with a weak D call TRBD2 (6 bases). Germline-derived CDR1 and CDR2 are SSHAT and FNYEAQ (reference sequence). The CDR3 spans 14 residues. Using reference TRBV7-7 and TRBJ2-1 for the parts outside the CDR3, the full variable domain is GAGVSQSPRYKVTKRGQDVTLRCDPISSHATLYWYQQALGQGPEFLTYFNYEAQPDKSGLPSDRFSAERPEGSISTLTIQRTEQRDSAMYRCASSLFPGGNEQFFGPGTRLTVL.

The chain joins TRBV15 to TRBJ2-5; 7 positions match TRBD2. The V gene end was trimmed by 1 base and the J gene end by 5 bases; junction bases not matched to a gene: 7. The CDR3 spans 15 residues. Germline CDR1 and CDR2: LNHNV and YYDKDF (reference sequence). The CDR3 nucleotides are TGTGCCACCAGCAGAGTAGGCGGGAGAGGTGAGACCCAGTACTTC. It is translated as CATSRVGGRGETQYF.

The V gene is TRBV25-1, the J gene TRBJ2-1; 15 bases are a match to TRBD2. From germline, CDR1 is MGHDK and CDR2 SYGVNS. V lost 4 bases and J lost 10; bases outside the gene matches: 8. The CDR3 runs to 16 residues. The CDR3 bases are TGTGCCAGCAGTGGAAGGACTAGCGGGAGGGGAGGGGAGCAGTTCTTC. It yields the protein CASSGRTSGRGGEQFF.

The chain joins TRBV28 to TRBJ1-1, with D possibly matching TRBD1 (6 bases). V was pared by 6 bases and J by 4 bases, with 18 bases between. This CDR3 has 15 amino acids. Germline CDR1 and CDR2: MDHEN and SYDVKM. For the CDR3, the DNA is TGTGCCAGCAGCGCCACCTCCTCAGGGGTCACTGAAGCTTTCTTT. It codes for CASSATSSGVTEAFF.

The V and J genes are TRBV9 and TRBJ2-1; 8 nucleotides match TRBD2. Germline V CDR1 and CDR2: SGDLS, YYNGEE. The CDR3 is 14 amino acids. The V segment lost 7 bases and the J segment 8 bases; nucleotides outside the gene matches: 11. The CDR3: CASATSGSIDEQFF. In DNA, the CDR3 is TGTGCCAGCGCGACGAGCGGGAGTATCGATGAGCAGTTCTTC. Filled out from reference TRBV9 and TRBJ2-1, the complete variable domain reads DSGVTQTPKHLITATGQRVTLRCSPRSGDLSVYWYQQSLDQGLQFLIQYYNGEERAKGNILERFSAQQFPDLHSELNLSSLELGDSALYFCASATSGSIDEQFFGPGTRLTVL.

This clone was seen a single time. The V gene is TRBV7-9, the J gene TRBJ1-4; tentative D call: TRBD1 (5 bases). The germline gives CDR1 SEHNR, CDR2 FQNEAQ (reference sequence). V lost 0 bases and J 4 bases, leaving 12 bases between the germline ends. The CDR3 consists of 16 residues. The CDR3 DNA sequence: TGTGCCAGCAGCTTAGCTGGCGGGGACCTTAATGAAAAACTGTTTTTT. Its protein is CASSLAGGDLNEKLFF.

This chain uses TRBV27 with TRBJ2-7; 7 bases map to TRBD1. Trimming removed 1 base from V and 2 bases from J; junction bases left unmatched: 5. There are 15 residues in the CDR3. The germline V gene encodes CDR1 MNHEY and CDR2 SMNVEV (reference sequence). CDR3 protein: CASSLLQGRPYEQYF. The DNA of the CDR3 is TGTGCCAGCAGTTTATTACAGGGGAGACCCTACGAGCAGTACTTC.